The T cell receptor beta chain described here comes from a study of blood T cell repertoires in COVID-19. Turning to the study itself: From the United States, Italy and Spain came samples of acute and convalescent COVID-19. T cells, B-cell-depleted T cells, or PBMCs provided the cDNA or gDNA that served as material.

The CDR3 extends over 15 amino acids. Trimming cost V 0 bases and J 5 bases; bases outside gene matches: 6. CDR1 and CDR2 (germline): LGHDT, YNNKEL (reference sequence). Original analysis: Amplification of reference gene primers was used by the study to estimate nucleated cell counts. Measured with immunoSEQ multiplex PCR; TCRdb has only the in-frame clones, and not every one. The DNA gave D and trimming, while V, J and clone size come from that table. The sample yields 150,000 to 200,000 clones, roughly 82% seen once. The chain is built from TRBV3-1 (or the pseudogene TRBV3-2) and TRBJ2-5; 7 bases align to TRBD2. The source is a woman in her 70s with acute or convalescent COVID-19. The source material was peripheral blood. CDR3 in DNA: TGTGCCAGCAGCCAAGAGGTGGGAGGGATGGAGACCCAGTACTTC. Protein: CASSQEVGGMETQYF.